Listed here are 7 T cell receptor beta chains from one sample, sequenced in a study of cytomegalovirus exposure and HLA in healthy donors. PCR primers comprised 60 Vbeta and 13 Jbeta primers. Measured with immunoSEQ multiplex PCR; TCRdb has only the in-frame clones, and not every one. This table has about 130,000 clones, 9.7% appearing once. Material: PBMCs. The receptor source for this set is a man aged 50 to 59 in good health and CMV-seronegative.

The V and J genes are TRBV30 and TRBJ1-2; D unresolved. Deletions cut 1 base from V and 8 bases from J, with 11 bases between. The CDR3 is made up of 12 amino acids. In germline, CDR1 is GTSNPN, CDR2 SVGIG (reference sequence). CDR3 sequence (DNA): TGTGCCTGGAGTGGACAAACGGCAGGCTACACCTTC. It codes for CAWSGQTAGYTF.

The chain uses TRBV2 and TRBJ2-1; TRBD2 aligns across 8 bases. Germline CDR1 reads SNHLY; CDR2 reads FYNNEI. V was clipped by 4 bases and J by 8 bases; unmatched bases: 7. The CDR3 loop spans 14 amino acids. CDR3 loop: CASSVRGGRDEQFF. The DNA for the CDR3 is TGTGCCAGCAGTGTTCGGGGGGGCCGTGATGAGCAGTTCTTC.

J is TRBJ1-4 and V is TRBV28; maybe TRBD1 (5 bases). Per germline, CDR1 MDHEN and CDR2 SYDVKM. V was pared by 1 base and J by 5 bases, with 17 bases between. The CDR3 is made up of 17 amino acids. Written as DNA, the CDR3 is TGTGCCAGCAGTTTATTCACGCGCGGGACCCTCAATGAAAAACTGTTTTTT. This translates into CASSLFTRGTLNEKLFF. Together with reference TRBV28 and TRBJ1-4, the CDR3 gives the full variable domain: DVKVTQSSRYLVKRTGEKVFLECVQDMDHENMFWYRQDPGLGLRLIYFSYDVKMKEKGDIPEGYSVSREKKERFSLILESASTNQTSMYLCASSLFTRGTLNEKLFFGSGTQLSVL.

The CDR3 DNA sequence: TGTGCCAGCAGTTTACGCGGGGGTCCCCCCTACGAGCAGTACTTC. It encodes CASSLRGGPPYEQYF. This chain joins TRBV27 and TRBJ2-7, with 7 bases that match TRBD2. Germline assignment: CDR1 MNHEY and CDR2 SMNVEV (reference sequence). V dropped 2 bases and J dropped 2; count of bases not matched to a gene: 6. The CDR3 runs 15 residues.

The chain joins TRBV30 to TRBJ2-1, with TRBD2 as a possible D gene (5 bases). Germline V gene sequence: CDR1 GTSNPN, CDR2 SVGIG (reference sequence). V dropped 0 bases and J dropped 9 bases, with 9 bases sitting between them. The CDR3 has 12 residues. The CDR3 region has the DNA TGTGCCTGGAGTGTACGGGCGGGTGAGCAGTTCTTC. As protein: CAWSVRAGEQFF.

This clone came up a few times. The chain links TRBV29-1 to TRBJ1-2, with 8 bases fitting TRBD1. V was clipped by 3 bases and J by 6 bases; unmatched bases: 3. Germline-derived CDR1 and CDR2 are SQVTM and ANQGSEA. This CDR3 contains 12 residues. The CDR3 sequence is CSVEETGDGYTF. DNA for the CDR3: TGCAGCGTTGAGGAGACAGGGGATGGCTACACCTTC.

This clone has more than one count but fewer than ten. This chain joins TRBV28 and TRBJ1-2, with D possibly TRBD1 on 5 matching bases. CDR3 size: 12 residues. Per the germline V gene, CDR1 is MDHEN and CDR2 is SYDVKM. V lost 6 bases and J 4 bases, leaving 9 bases between the germline ends. CDR3 region: CASRPRGYGYTF. The CDR3, as DNA: TGTGCCAGCAGACCAAGGGGCTATGGCTACACCTTC.